This record covers a single T cell receptor beta chain. Original analysis: Amplification of reference gene primers was used by the study to estimate nucleated cell counts. Clones were read by immunoSEQ multiplex PCR, and TCRdb kept only the in-frame ones, dropping some. That table gives V, J and clone size, and the DNA gave D and trimming. The table has 210,000 or so clones, about 86% seen once; the top ten hold 2.2%. This sample was included in a study of blood T cell repertoires in COVID-19. Study in general: Acute-phase and convalescent COVID-19 samples originated in the United States, Italy and Spain. The cDNA or gDNA used as material had been derived from T cells, B-cell-depleted T cells, or PBMCs.

The CDR3 runs to 13 residues. V lost 0 bases, J lost 4 bases, and 6 bases lay in between. Germline values: CDR1 SEHNR, CDR2 FQNEAQ (reference sequence). The specimen was peripheral blood. The source is a woman aged 45-65 years with acute or convalescent COVID-19. This chain joins TRBV7-9 and TRBJ1-2; D unclear. Written as DNA, the CDR3 is TGTGCCAGCAGCTTAGCGGCGGCCTATGGCTACACCTTC. Protein sequence: CASSLAAAYGYTF.